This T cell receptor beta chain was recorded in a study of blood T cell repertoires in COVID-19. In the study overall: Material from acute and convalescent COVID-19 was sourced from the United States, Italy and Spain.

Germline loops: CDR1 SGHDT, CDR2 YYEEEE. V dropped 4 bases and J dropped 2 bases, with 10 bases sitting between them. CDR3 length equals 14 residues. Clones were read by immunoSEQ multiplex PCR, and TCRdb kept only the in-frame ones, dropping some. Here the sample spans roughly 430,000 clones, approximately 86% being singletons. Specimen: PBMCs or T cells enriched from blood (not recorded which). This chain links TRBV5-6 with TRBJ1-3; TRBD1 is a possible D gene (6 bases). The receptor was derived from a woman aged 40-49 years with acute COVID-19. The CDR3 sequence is CASSVDRTGNTIYF. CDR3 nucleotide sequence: TGTGCCAGCAGCGTTGACAGGACTGGAAACACCATATATTTT.